This entry concerns a single TCR beta chain. No antigen is known for it. This sample was included in a study of CD8+ T cells in alopecia areata. Study-wide results and caveats: Scalp sample sequencing also detects resident alphabeta T cells of normal skin. In scalp, tofacitinib significantly decreased clonality and expanded CD8+ clones among the top 100.

V gave up 8 bases and J gave up 4 bases, with 9 bases separating them. This CDR3 has 12 residues. Germline V lookup: CDR1 MNHEY, CDR2 SVGAGI. Treatment noted: oral pan-JAK inhibitor, 5-10 mg twice daily. Sequencing used cDNA as its template, made by extracting RNA and reverse transcribing it. Sequencing was performed with immunoSEQ multiplex PCR; in TCRdb, only in-frame clones are kept and a portion is missing. The sample shows roughly 190,000 clones, around 56% of them seen only once. The rearrangement links TRBV6-5 to TRBJ1-5; D gene unclear. This TCR derives from a human donor with alopecia areata. Sample: CD4+ T cells sorted from blood, taken at week 4, from a patient treated with tofacitinib. The CDR3: CASSNRNQPQHF. For the CDR3, the DNA is TGTGCCAGCTCGAACAGAAATCAGCCCCAGCATTTT.